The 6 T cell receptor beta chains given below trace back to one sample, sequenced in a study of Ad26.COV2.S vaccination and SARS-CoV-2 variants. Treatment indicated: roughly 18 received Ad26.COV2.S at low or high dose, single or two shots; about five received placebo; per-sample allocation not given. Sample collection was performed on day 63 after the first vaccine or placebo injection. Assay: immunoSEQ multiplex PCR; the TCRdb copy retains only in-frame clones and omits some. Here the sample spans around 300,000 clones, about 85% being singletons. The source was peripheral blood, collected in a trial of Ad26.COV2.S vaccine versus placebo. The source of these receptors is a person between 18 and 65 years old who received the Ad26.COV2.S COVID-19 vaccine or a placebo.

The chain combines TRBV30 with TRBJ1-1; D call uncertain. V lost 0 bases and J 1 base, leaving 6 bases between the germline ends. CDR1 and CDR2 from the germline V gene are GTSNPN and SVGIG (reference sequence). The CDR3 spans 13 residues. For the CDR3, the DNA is TGTGCCTGGAGTGTAAGGTGGAACACTGAAGCTTTCTTT. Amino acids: CAWSVRWNTEAFF.

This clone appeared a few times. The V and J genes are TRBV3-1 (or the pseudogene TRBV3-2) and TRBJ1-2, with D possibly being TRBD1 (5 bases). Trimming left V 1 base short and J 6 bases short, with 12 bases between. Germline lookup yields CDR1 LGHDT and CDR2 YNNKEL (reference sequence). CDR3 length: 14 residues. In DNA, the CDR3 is TGTGCCAGCAGCCAAGTCGGGACGGAAAATGGCTACACCTTC. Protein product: CASSQVGTENGYTF.

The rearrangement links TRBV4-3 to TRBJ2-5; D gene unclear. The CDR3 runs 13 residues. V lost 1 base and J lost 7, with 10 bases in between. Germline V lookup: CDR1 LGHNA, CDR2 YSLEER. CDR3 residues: CASSQGQSGTQYF. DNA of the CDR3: TGCGCCAGCAGCCAAGGGCAGTCCGGGACCCAGTACTTC.

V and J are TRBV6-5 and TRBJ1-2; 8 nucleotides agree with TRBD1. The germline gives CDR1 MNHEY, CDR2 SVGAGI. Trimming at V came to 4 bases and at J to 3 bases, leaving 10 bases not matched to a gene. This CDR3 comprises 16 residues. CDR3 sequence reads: CASSSGTGDDYYGYTF. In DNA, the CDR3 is TGTGCCAGCAGTTCCGGGACAGGTGATGATTACTATGGCTACACCTTC.

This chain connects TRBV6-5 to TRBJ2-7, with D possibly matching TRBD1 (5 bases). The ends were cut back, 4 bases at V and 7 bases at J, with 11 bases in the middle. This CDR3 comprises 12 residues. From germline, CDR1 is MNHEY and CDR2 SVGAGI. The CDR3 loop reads CASSSLGDEQYF. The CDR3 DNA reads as TGTGCCAGCAGTTCCCTAGGGGATGAGCAGTACTTC.

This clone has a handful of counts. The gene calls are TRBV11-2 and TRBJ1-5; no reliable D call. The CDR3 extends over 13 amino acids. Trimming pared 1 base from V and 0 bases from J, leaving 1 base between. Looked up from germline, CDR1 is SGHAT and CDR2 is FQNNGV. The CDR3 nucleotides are TGTGCCAGCAGCTTAGGTAGCAATCAGCCCCAGCATTTT. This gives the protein CASSLGSNQPQHF.